The 16 T cell receptor beta chains in this list originate from one sample, sequenced in a study of blood T cell repertoires in COVID-19. Clones were sequenced by immunoSEQ multiplex PCR, and TCRdb holds only the in-frame ones, with some missing. Of 250,000 to 350,000 clones listed, 75% to 90% are singletons. The sample taken for sequencing was peripheral blood. These receptors came from a woman aged 60-75 years with acute or convalescent COVID-19.

The V and J genes are TRBV6-5 and TRBJ2-2; TRBD1 matches 8 bases. Germline assignment: CDR1 MNHEY and CDR2 SVGAGI. The ends lost 2 bases at V and 5 bases at J; junction bases unmatched: 1. This CDR3 region has 14 residues. CDR3 residues: CASSYGTGTGELFF. The CDR3 DNA reads as TGTGCCAGCAGTTACGGGACAGGTACCGGGGAGCTGTTTTTT.

V gene TRBV28 combines with J gene TRBJ1-2; 10 bases match TRBD1. This CDR3 spans 15 amino acids. Per germline, CDR1 MDHEN and CDR2 SYDVKM. Trimming removed 6 bases from V and 4 bases from J; junction bases left unmatched: 8. The CDR3 is CASSPPGDRGYGYTF. DNA for the CDR3: TGTGCCAGCAGCCCCCCAGGGGACAGGGGCTATGGCTACACCTTC.

The rearrangement joins TRBV4-1 to TRBJ2-7; 9 nucleotides match TRBD1. In germline, CDR1 is MGHRA, CDR2 YSYEKL. After removal of 2 bases from V and 2 bases from J, the junction contained 1 base not matched to a gene. This CDR3 contains 14 residues. The DNA of the CDR3 is TGCGCCAGCAGCCAACGGACAGGGGCCTACGAGCAGTACTTC. This codes for CASSQRTGAYEQYF.

V usage is TRBV24-1 and J usage is TRBJ2-7, with 11 bases that match TRBD1. Germline-derived CDR1 and CDR2 are KGHDR and SFDVKD. This CDR3 is 19 amino acids long. V shed 6 bases and J 2 bases; nucleotides not matched to a gene: 17. CDR3 protein: CATSPTPGQGGKKTYEQYF. CDR3 bases: TGTGCCACCAGTCCCACACCGGGACAGGGGGGAAAAAAGACCTACGAGCAGTACTTC.

The rearrangement links TRBV7-2 to TRBJ2-5; D may be TRBD1 (5 bases). This CDR3 is 15 amino acids long. The germline V gene has CDR1 SGHTA and CDR2 FQGNSA. Trimming removed 1 base at V and 5 bases at J, with 14 bases between. As DNA, the CDR3 is TGTGCCAGCAGCTTAGAATCCCAGGGTTCGGAGACCCAGTACTTC. Protein: CASSLESQGSETQYF.

This clone was counted ten times or more. V and J are TRBV30 and TRBJ1-5, with D possibly being TRBD1 (5 bases). The germline V gene encodes CDR1 GTSNPN and CDR2 SVGIG (reference sequence). V lost 1 base to trimming and J lost 7 bases, with 17 bases between them. The CDR3 covers 15 residues. CDR3 protein: CAWSAPLGGGQPQHF. As DNA, the CDR3 is TGTGCCTGGAGTGCTCCCCTCGGGGGAGGGCAGCCCCAGCATTTT.

The chain couples TRBV9 to TRBJ1-4; D uncertain. The V and J ends lost 0 bases and 7 bases respectively, with 10 bases between them. The CDR3 loop spans 14 amino acids. The germline CDR1 and CDR2 sequences are SGDLS and YYNGEE. The CDR3 loop reads CASSVVAESEKLFF. CDR3 nucleotides: TGTGCCAGCAGCGTAGTGGCAGAAAGTGAAAAACTGTTTTTT.

The chain uses TRBV19 and TRBJ1-1; 10 bases line up with TRBD1. V trimming: 7 bases; J trimming: 0 bases; junction bases outside the gene matches: 8. The germline V gene encodes CDR1 LNHDA and CDR2 SQIVND (reference sequence). The length of the CDR3 is 16 residues. CDR3 in DNA: TGTGCCAGTATGGTACGAGGGACAGGGGTGAACACTGAAGCTTTCTTT. Translating it yields CASMVRGTGVNTEAFF.

The genes are TRBV5-1 and TRBJ1-2, with 9 nucleotides matching TRBD1. Germline values: CDR1 SGHRS, CDR2 YFSETQ. V gave up 4 bases and J gave up 2 bases; unmatched junction bases: 6. CDR3 length: 15 residues. CDR3 sequence reads: CASSSSGTGNYGYTF. CDR3 bases: TGCGCCAGCAGCAGCTCCGGGACAGGGAACTATGGCTACACCTTC.

The chain carries TRBV19 and TRBJ2-3, with 7 bases identical to TRBD2. The CDR3 covers 14 residues. Trimming cost V 5 bases and J 0 bases; bases outside gene matches: 2. Germline V lookup: CDR1 LNHDA, CDR2 SQIVND (reference sequence). CDR3 region: CASSGRGSTDTQYF. The DNA of the CDR3 is TGTGCCAGTAGTGGGCGGGGGAGCACAGATACGCAGTATTTT.

The rearrangement uses TRBV5-1 and TRBJ1-1; no reliable D call. Germline CDR1 and CDR2: SGHRS and YFSETQ. Trimming removed 10 bases from V and 0 bases from J, with 19 bases in between. This CDR3 contains 15 residues. CDR3 amino acids: CAGREEKGMNTEAFF. For the CDR3, the DNA is TGCGCCGGTCGGGAGGAAAAGGGCATGAACACTGAAGCTTTCTTT.

The genes are TRBV10-3 and TRBJ1-1; possible D gene TRBD1, 6 bases. The CDR3 totals 12 residues. CDR1 is ENHRY, CDR2 SYGVKD, per germline. V was clipped by 3 bases and J by 8 bases, with 10 bases between them. The CDR3 region is CAISEGGGEAFF. The CDR3 DNA sequence: TGTGCCATCAGTGAAGGGGGGGGAGAAGCTTTCTTT.

The J gene is TRBJ1-1, the V gene TRBV19, with a possible D match to TRBD1 (6 bases). CDR3 size: 14 residues. From germline, CDR1 is LNHDA and CDR2 SQIVND (reference sequence). Deletions cut 4 bases from V and 3 bases from J, with 12 bases between. The chain's CDR3 is CASSTMDRYTEAFF. The CDR3 bases are TGTGCCAGTAGTACAATGGACAGATACACTGAAGCTTTCTTT.

The chain links TRBV29-1 to TRBJ1-2; tentatively, D is TRBD1 (5 bases). This CDR3 comprises 15 residues. The germline V gene has CDR1 SQVTM and CDR2 ANQGSEA. Trimming removed 8 bases from V and 0 bases from J, with 19 bases in between. In DNA form, the CDR3 reads TGCAGCCCTCATCCAAGGGACTCAGCTAACTATGGCTACACCTTC. Protein sequence: CSPHPRDSANYGYTF.

This chain connects TRBV25-1 to TRBJ2-1; the D gene is possibly TRBD2 (5 bases). This CDR3 region has 13 residues. The V gene lost 6 bases and the J gene lost 5 bases, with 11 bases spanning the gap. Germline V gives CDR1 MGHDK, CDR2 SYGVNS. CDR3 sequence: CASRGGQNNEQFF. The CDR3 DNA sequence: TGTGCCAGCAGGGGCGGGCAAAACAATGAGCAGTTCTTC. Filled out from reference TRBV25-1 and TRBJ2-1, the complete variable domain reads EADIYQTPRYLVIGTGKKITLECSQTMGHDKMYWYQQDPGMELHLIHYSYGVNSTEKGDLSSESTVSRIRTEHFPLTLESARPSHTSQYLCASRGGQNNEQFFGPGTRLTVL.

Worth noting for this clone: Distinct nucleotide sequences in the sample also encode this CDR3. This chain links TRBV3-1 (or the pseudogene TRBV3-2) with TRBJ1-1, with 9 bases lining up with TRBD1. The CDR3 has 15 residues. J was trimmed by 2 bases and V by 1 base; bases with no gene match: 2. Per the germline V gene, CDR1 is LGHDT and CDR2 is YNNKEL (reference sequence). For the CDR3, the DNA is TGTGCCAGCAGCCAAGCGGGACAGGGTAACACTGAAGCTTTCTTT. Its translation: CASSQAGQGNTEAFF.